This TCR beta chain was recovered during a study of beta chain features in type 1 diabetes. Regarding the study as a whole: Sequencing the cDNA could make cells with high TCR expression show up more than they should. Unsettled here was the matter of whether HLA type influences TCRB rearrangement.

This clone has only a few counts. The antigen remains undetermined. V shed 4 bases and J shed 1 base, with 14 bases lying between them. Germline lookup yields CDR1 SQVTM and CDR2 ANQGSEA. The CDR3 loop spans 14 amino acids. TCRB transcripts that were expressed got sequenced, as all of the isolated RNA had been reverse transcribed. Sequencing was performed with immunoSEQ multiplex PCR; in TCRdb, only in-frame clones are kept and a portion is missing. The table shows 200,000 to 250,000 clones, with about 30% occurring only once. The sequence was collected from a man aged 25 to 40 in good health. The sequenced sample was central memory CD4+ T cells from blood. The genes are TRBV29-1 and TRBJ2-7; weak D call: TRBD2 (5 bases). CDR3 in DNA: TGCAGCGTTGTCCTCGGGGATCTTTCCTACGAGCAGTACTTC. This encodes CSVVLGDLSYEQYF.